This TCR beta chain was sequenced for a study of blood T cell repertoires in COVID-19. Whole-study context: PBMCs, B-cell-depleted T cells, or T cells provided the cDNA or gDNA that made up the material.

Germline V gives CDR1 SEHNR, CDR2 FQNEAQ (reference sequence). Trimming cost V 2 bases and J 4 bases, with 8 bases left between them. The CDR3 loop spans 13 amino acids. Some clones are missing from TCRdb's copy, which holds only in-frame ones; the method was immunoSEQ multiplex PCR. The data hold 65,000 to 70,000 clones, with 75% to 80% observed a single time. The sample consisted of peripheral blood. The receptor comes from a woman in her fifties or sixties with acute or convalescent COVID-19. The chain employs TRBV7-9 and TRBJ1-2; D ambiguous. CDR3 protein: CASSLRQVYGYTF. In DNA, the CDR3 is TGTGCCAGCAGCTTAAGGCAGGTCTATGGCTACACCTTC. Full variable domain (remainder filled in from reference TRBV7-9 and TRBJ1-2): DTGVSQNPRHKITKRGQNVTFRCDPISEHNRLYWYRQTLGQGPEFLTYFQNEAQLEKSRLLSDRFSAERPKGSFSTLEIQRTEQGDSAMYLCASSLRQVYGYTFGSGTRLTVV.